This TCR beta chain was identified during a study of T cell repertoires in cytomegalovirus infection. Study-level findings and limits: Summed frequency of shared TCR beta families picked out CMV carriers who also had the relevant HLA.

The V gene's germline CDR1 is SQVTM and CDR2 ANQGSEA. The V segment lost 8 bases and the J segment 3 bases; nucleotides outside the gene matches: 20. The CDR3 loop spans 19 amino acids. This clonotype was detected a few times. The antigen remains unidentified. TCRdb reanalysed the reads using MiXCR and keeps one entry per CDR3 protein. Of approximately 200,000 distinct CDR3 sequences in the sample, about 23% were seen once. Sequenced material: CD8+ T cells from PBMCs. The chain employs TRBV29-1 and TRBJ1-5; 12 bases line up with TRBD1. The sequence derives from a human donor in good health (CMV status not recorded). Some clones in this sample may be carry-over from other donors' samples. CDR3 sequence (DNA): TGCAGCCTATCCAACCCGGGACAGGGGGCAAGAGGATACAATCAGCCCCAGCATTTT. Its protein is CSLSNPGQGARGYNQPQHF. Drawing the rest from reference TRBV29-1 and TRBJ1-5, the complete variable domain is SAVISQKPSRDICQRGTSLTIQCQVDSQVTMMFWYRQQPGQSLTLIATANQGSEATYESGFVIDKFPISRPNLTFSTLTVSNMSPEDSSIYLCSLSNPGQGARGYNQPQHFGDGTRLSIL.